Below, one TCR beta chain is given with its context. These data belong to a study of blood T cell repertoires in COVID-19. Study-wide context: The United States, Italy and Spain were the sources of the acute and convalescent COVID-19 samples. PBMCs, B-cell-depleted T cells, or T cells provided the cDNA or gDNA that made up the material.

Trimming took 3 bases from V and 6 from J, leaving 14 bases between them. The germline gives CDR1 SGDLS, CDR2 YYNGEE. The CDR3 is 14 residues long. Per the study methods: Quantification of nucleated cells was approximated via reference gene primer amplification. The repertoire was sequenced with immunoSEQ multiplex PCR; TCRdb's copy has only in-frame clones and lacks some. V and J calls and clone size follow that table, whereas D and trimming were derived from the DNA. Of 53,000 or so clones listed, around 80% are singletons. The sequenced sample was peripheral blood. The chain links TRBV9 to TRBJ2-3; D is possibly TRBD2 (5 bases). This clonotype originated in a human donor in a cohort sampled during active COVID-19. The CDR3 sequence: CASSGTSRRDTQYF. For the CDR3, the DNA is TGTGCCAGCAGCGGGACCTCAAGGAGGGATACGCAGTATTTT.